This is a list of T cell receptor beta chains from one sample in a study of blood T cell repertoires in COVID-19. Repertoires were generated with immunoSEQ multiplex PCR, while TCRdb's copy carries only in-frame clones and drops some. The repertoire holds over 85,000 clones, with 75% to 85% as singletons. The sample taken for sequencing was peripheral blood. These receptors all stem from a woman aged 55-70 years with acute or convalescent COVID-19. CDR3s include the opening cysteine and the closing phenylalanine or tryptophan. A D gene is named only where the DNA matches it firmly. Clone size is stated in some rows and not others, as once, few, many or a class when expanded.

CDR3 protein: CASSAESLGINTGELFF
CDR3 DNA: TGTGCCAGCAGCGCCGAGAGCCTCGGGATTAACACCGGGGAGCTGTTTTTT
clone size: NA
D gene: NA
J gene: TRBJ2-2
V gene: TRBV9

CDR3 protein: CASSLGLAGGPLAGELFF
CDR3 DNA: TGTGCCAGCAGCTTGGGACTAGCGGGGGGCCCTTTGGCCGGGGAGCTGTTTTTT
clone size: NA
D gene: TRBD2
J gene: TRBJ2-2
V gene: TRBV7-6

CDR3 protein: CASSQERWSTEAFF
CDR3 DNA: TGCGCCAGCAGCCAAGAACGGTGGAGCACTGAAGCTTTCTTT
clone size: once
D gene: NA
J gene: TRBJ1-1
V gene: TRBV4-1

CDR3 protein: CASSQVPGWVTTNEKLFF
CDR3 DNA: TGCGCCAGCAGCCAAGTCCCAGGTTGGGTAACAACTAATGAAAAACTGTTTTTT
clone size: NA
D gene: NA
J gene: TRBJ1-4
V gene: TRBV4-1

CDR3 protein: CASSSLTESGLTF
CDR3 DNA: TGTGCCAGCAGTTCCCTGACAGAGTCCGGTCTCACCTTC
clone size: NA
D gene: NA
J gene: TRBJ1-2
V gene: TRBV6-5

CDR3 protein: CASSLDGQNEETQYF
CDR3 DNA: TGTGCCAGCAGCTTAGATGGACAGAATGAAGAGACCCAGTACTTC
clone size: once
D gene: NA
J gene: TRBJ2-5
V gene: TRBV7-2

CDR3 protein: CASSQNYGTNEKLFF
CDR3 DNA: TGCGCCAGCAGCCAGAACTACGGAACTAATGAAAAACTGTTTTTT
clone size: NA
D gene: NA
J gene: TRBJ1-4
V gene: TRBV4-3

CDR3 protein: CASSFIRSSYNEQFF
CDR3 DNA: TGTGCCAGCAGTTTCATTAGGAGCTCCTACAATGAGCAGTTCTTC
clone size: few
D gene: NA
J gene: TRBJ2-1
V gene: TRBV27

CDR3 protein: CASSPDRFMGGNTIYF
CDR3 DNA: TGTGCCAGCAGCCCGGACAGGTTTATGGGGGGAAACACCATATATTTT
clone size: once
D gene: TRBD1
J gene: TRBJ1-3
V gene: TRBV3-1/TRBV3-2

CDR3 protein: CASSIKPPTGGEAGELFF
CDR3 DNA: TGTGCCAGCAGCATAAAACCCCCGACAGGGGGCGAAGCCGGGGAGCTGTTTTTT
clone size: NA
D gene: NA
J gene: TRBJ2-2
V gene: TRBV21-1

CDR3 protein: CASGRTANQPQHF
CDR3 DNA: TGTGCCAGTGGAAGGACAGCGAATCAGCCCCAGCATTTT
clone size: NA
D gene: NA
J gene: TRBJ1-5
V gene: TRBV19

CDR3 protein: CASSQLRQGGGYTF
CDR3 DNA: TGCGCCAGCAGCCAATTAAGGCAGGGGGGAGGCTACACCTTC
clone size: NA
D gene: TRBD1
J gene: TRBJ1-2
V gene: TRBV4-3

CDR3 protein: CASSQEGQGALIYGYTF
CDR3 DNA: TGTGCCAGCAGCCAAGAGGGACAGGGGGCGCTGATCTATGGCTACACCTTC
clone size: NA
D gene: TRBD1
J gene: TRBJ1-2
V gene: TRBV4-2

CDR3 protein: CASSPRGNTIYF
CDR3 DNA: TGTGCCAGCAGCCCTAGGGGAAACACCATATATTTT
clone size: NA
D gene: NA
J gene: TRBJ1-3
V gene: TRBV7-9

CDR3 protein: CASSKTSGGAGETQYF
CDR3 DNA: TGTGCCAGCAGCAAGACTAGCGGGGGGGCAGGAGAGACCCAGTACTTC
clone size: NA
D gene: TRBD2
J gene: TRBJ2-5
V gene: TRBV6-2/TRBV6-3